This T cell receptor (beta chain) was obtained from a study of identical twins. Study-wide points: Insertions were fewer in abundant cord blood beta clonotypes, whereas memory repertoires showed none of this pattern. Analyses of zero insertions could, in part, be confounded by invariant MAIT and iNKT cells. The same donors were not followed; conclusions instead depended on cross-sectional statistical analysis.

TCRdb recomputed calls from the 5' RACE reads with MiXCR, one row per CDR3 protein. The table shows approximately 240,000 distinct CDR3 sequences, with 11% to 15% occurring only once. Germline CDR1 LGHNA, CDR2 YNFKEQ. CDR3 length equals 17 residues. V was cut by 0 bases and J by 1 base, with 13 bases left in between. About this clonotype itself: The antigen is unknown.

Sequenced sample: memory (CD45RO+) T cells sorted from blood. The clonotype originates from a woman under 30 in good health. The V gene is TRBV4-2, the J gene TRBJ1-5; D is unresolved. In DNA, the CDR3 is TGTGCCAGCAGCCAAGATGGCCCGCGGCGCAGCAATCAGCCCCAGCATTTT. It is translated as CASSQDGPRRSNQPQHF.